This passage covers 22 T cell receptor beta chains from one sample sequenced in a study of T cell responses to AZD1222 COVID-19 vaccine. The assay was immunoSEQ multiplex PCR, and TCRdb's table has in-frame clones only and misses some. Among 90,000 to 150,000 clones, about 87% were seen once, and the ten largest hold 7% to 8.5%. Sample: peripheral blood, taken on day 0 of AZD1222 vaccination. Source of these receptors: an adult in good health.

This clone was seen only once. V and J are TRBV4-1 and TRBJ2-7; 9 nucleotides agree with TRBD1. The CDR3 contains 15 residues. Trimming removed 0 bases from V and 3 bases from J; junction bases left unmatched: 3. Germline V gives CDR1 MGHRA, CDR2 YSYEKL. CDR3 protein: CASSQDRTGDYEQYF. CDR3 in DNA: TGCGCCAGCAGCCAAGATAGGACAGGGGACTACGAGCAGTACTTC.

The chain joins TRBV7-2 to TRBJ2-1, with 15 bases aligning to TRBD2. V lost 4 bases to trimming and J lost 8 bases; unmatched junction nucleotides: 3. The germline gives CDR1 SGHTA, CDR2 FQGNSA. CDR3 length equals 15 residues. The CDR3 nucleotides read TGTGCCAGCAGCTGGGGACTAGCGGGAGGTTATGAGCAGTTCTTC. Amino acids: CASSWGLAGGYEQFF. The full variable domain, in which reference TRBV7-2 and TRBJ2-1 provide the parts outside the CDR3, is GAGVSQSPSNKVTEKGKDVELRCDPISGHTALYWYRQSLGQGLEFLIYFQGNSAPDKSGLPSDRFSAERTGGSVSTLTIQRTQQEDSAVYLCASSWGLAGGYEQFFGPGTRLTVL.

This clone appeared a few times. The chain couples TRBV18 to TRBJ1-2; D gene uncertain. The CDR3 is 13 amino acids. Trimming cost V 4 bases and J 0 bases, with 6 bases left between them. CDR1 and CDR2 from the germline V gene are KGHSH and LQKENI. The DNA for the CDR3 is TGTGCCAGCTCACAGAGAACTAACTATGGCTACACCTTC. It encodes CASSQRTNYGYTF.

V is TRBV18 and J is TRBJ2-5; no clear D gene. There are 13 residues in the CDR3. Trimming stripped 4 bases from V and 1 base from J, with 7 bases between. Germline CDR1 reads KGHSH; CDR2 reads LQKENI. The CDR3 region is CASSLQSQETQYF. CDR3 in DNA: TGTGCCAGCTCACTACAGTCCCAAGAGACCCAGTACTTC.

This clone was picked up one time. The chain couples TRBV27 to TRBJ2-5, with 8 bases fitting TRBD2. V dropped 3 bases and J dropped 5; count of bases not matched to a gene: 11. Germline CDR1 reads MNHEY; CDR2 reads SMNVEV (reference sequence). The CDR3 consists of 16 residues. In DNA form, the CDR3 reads TGTGCCAGCAGTTTTGGGCCCGGGACTAGAGGGGAGACCCAGTACTTC. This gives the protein CASSFGPGTRGETQYF.

CDR3 sequence: CASSVGVRGSYEQYF. DNA of the CDR3: TGCGCCAGCAGCGTAGGGGTAAGAGGCTCCTACGAGCAGTACTTC. J is TRBJ2-7 and V is TRBV5-1, with D perhaps matching TRBD1 (5 bases). The germline V gene has CDR1 SGHRS and CDR2 YFSETQ. Trimming stripped 4 bases from V and 0 bases from J, with 14 bases between. There are 15 residues in the CDR3.

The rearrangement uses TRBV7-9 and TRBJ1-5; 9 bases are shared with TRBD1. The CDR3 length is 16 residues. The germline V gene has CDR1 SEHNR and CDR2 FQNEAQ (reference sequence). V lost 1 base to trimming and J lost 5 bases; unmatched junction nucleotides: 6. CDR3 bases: TGTGCCAGCAGCTTAGGGACAGGGGACCCCGATCAGCCCCAGCATTTT. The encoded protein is CASSLGTGDPDQPQHF.

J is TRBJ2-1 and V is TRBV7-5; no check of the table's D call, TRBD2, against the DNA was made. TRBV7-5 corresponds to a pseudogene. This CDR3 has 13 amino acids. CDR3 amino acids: CARSLAPYEKQFF. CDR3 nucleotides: TGTGCCAGAAGCTTAGCCCCCTACGAAAAGCAGTTCTTC.

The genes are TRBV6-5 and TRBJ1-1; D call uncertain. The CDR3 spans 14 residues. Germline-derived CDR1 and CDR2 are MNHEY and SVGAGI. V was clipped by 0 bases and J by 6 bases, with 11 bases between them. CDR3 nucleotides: TGTGCCAGCAGTTACTCCTCCTCGAAGGCTGAAGCTTTCTTT. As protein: CASSYSSSKAEAFF.

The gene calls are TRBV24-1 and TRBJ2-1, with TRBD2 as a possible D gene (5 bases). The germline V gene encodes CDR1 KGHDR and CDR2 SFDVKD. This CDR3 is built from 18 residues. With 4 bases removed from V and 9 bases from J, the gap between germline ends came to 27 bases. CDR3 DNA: TGTGCCACCAGTGACCGGACTTCGACTCGTAGCAGCTTGCGTGAGCAGTTCTTC. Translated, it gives CATSDRTSTRSSLREQFF.

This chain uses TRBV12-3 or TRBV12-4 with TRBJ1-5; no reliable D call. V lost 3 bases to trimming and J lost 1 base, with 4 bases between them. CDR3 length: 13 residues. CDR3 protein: CASSFGSNQPQHF. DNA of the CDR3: TGTGCCAGCAGTTTCGGCAGCAATCAGCCCCAGCATTTT.

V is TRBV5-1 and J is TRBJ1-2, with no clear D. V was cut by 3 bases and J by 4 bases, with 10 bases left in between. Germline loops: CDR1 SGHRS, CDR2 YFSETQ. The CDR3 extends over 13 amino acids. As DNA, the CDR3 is TGCGCCAGCAGCTCTACAGTCCTCTATGGCTACACCTTC. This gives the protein CASSSTVLYGYTF.

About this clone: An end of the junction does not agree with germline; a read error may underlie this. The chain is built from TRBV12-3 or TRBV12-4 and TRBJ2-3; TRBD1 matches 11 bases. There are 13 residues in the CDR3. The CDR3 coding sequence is TGTGCCAGCAGTCGGGACAGGGGGGATATGCAGTATTTT. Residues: CASSRDRGDMQYF.

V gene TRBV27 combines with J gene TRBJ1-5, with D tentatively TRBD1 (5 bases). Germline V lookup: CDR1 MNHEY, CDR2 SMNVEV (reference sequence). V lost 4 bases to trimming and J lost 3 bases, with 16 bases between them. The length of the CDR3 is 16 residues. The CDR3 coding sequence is TGTGCCAGCAGTTCGGGGGGGAGCGCCAACAATCAGCCCCAGCATTTT. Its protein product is CASSSGGSANNQPQHF.

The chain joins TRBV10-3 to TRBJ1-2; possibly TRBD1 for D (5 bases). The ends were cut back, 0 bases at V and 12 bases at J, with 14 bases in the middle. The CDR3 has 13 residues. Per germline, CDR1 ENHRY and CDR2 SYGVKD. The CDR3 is CAISESAGGADTF. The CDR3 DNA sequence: TGTGCCATCAGTGAGTCGGCTGGGGGAGCCGACACCTTC.

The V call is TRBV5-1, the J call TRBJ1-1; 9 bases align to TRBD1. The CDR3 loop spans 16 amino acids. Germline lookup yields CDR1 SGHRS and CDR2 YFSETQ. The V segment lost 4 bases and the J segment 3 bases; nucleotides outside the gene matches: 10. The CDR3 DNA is TGCGCCAGCAGCCCTAGAGGGGACAGGGCGGACACTGAAGCTTTCTTT. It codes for CASSPRGDRADTEAFF.

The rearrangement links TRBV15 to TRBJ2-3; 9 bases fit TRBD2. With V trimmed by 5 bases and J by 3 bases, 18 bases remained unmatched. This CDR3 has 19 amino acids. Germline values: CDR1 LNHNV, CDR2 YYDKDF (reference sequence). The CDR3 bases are TGTGCCACCAGCCCGACAGTTCGTAGCGGGAGTGGTTGGACAGATACGCAGTATTTT. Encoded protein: CATSPTVRSGSGWTDTQYF.

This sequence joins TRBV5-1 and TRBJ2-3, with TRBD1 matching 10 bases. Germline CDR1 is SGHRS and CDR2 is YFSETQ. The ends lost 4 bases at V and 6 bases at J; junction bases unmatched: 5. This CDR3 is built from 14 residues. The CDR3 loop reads CASSRQGAGDTQYF. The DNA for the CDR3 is TGCGCCAGCAGCCGACAGGGGGCCGGGGATACGCAGTATTTT.

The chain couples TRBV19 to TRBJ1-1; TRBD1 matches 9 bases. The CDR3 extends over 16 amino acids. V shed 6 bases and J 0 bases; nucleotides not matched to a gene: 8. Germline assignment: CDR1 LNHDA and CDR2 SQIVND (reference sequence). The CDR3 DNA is TGTGCCAGTAGACGATCCGACAGGGGGATGAACACTGAAGCTTTCTTT. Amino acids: CASRRSDRGMNTEAFF.

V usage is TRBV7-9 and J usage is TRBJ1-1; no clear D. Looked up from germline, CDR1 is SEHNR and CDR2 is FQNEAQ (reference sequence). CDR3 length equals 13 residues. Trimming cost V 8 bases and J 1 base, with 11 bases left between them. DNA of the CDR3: TGTGCCAGCCCCCCCAAGGGGAACACTGAAGCTTTCTTT. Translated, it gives CASPPKGNTEAFF. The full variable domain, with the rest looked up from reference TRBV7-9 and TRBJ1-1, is DTGVSQNPRHKITKRGQNVTFRCDPISEHNRLYWYRQTLGQGPEFLTYFQNEAQLEKSRLLSDRFSAERPKGSFSTLEIQRTEQGDSAMYLCASPPKGNTEAFFGQGTRLTVV.

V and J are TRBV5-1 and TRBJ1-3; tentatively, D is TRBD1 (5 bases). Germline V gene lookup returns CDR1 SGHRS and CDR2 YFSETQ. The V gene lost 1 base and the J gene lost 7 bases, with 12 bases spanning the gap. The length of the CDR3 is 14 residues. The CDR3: CASSLTTAANTIYF. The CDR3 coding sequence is TGCGCCAGCAGCTTGACGACAGCTGCGAACACCATATATTTT.

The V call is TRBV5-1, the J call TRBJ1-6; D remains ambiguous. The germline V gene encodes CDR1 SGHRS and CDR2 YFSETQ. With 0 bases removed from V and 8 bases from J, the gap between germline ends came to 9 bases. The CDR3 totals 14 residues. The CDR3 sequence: CASSLGVQYSPLHF. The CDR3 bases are TGCGCCAGCAGCTTGGGAGTTCAGTATTCACCCCTCCACTTT.